The 29 T cell receptor beta chains given below trace back to one sample, sequenced in a study of blood T cell repertoires in COVID-19. The table came from immunoSEQ multiplex PCR; TCRdb's copy has only in-frame clones and leaves some out. This table holds about 480,000 clones, 70% to 90% found once. Sequencing was carried out using PBMCs or T cells enriched from blood (not recorded which). These receptors came from a middle-aged woman who had recovered from COVID-19.

The chain is built from TRBV15 and TRBJ1-6; no clear D. The CDR3 length is 14 residues. The V end was cut by 0 bases, the J end by 9 bases, with 9 bases between. CDR1 LNHNV and CDR2 YYDKDF come from the germline V gene (reference sequence). The CDR3 reads CATSRDRGTSPLHF. The CDR3 region has the DNA TGTGCCACCAGCAGAGATCGGGGAACTTCACCCCTCCACTTT. Together with reference TRBV15 and TRBJ1-6, the CDR3 gives the full variable domain: DAMVIQNPRYQVTQFGKPVTLSCSQTLNHNVMYWYQQKSSQAPKLLFHYYDKDFNNEADTPDNFQSRRPNTSFCFLDIRSPGLGDTAMYLCATSRDRGTSPLHFGNGTRLTVT.

The CDR3 here is CASSPTGGGAFF. The CDR3 DNA reads as TGTGCCAGCTCACCGACAGGAGGAGGAGCTTTCTTT. The genes are TRBV18 and TRBJ1-1; perhaps TRBD1 as D (6 bases). The CDR3 contains 12 residues. CDR1 is KGHSH and CDR2 is LQKENI in the germline V gene. V was cut by 3 bases and J by 10 bases, with 12 bases left in between.

CDR3 nucleotide sequence: TGTGCCAGCAGTTTAAATCCCTATAGCAATCAGCCCCAGCATTTT. Its protein product is CASSLNPYSNQPQHF. The chain recombines TRBV6-2 or TRBV6-3 with TRBJ1-5; no clear D gene. Per the germline V gene, CDR1 is MNHEY and CDR2 is SVGEGT. The CDR3 is 15 residues long. V was cut by 4 bases and J by 0 bases, with 10 bases left in between.

This chain joins TRBV5-8 and TRBJ1-3; the match to TRBD1 covers 7 bases. Germline V lookup: CDR1 SGHTS, CDR2 YDEGEE. V shed 4 bases and J 4 bases; nucleotides not matched to a gene: 5. The length of the CDR3 is 14 residues. CDR3 in amino acids: CASSATGEGNTIYF. CDR3 coding DNA: TGTGCCAGCAGCGCAACAGGGGAAGGAAACACCATATATTTT.

The V call is TRBV2, the J call TRBJ2-1, with no clear D. CDR3 length: 11 amino acids. V was clipped by 4 bases and J by 8 bases, with 6 bases between them. CDR1 SNHLY and CDR2 FYNNEI come from the germline V gene. The CDR3 region has the DNA TGTGCCAGCAGTGGTTATGATGAGCAGTTCTTC. Translated, it gives CASSGYDEQFF.

This rearrangement joins TRBV7-2 to TRBJ2-1; 9 bases are shared with TRBD2. Losses at the gene ends were 3 bases for V and 10 bases for J; bases not matched to a gene: 1. CDR3 length: 12 residues. Germline CDR1 reads SGHTA; CDR2 reads FQGNSA. CDR3 in DNA: TGTGCCAGCAGCTTCCTAGCGGGAGAGCAGTTCTTC. Translating gives CASSFLAGEQFF.

This clone was seen a handful of times. The genes are TRBV11-2 and TRBJ2-7, with a tentative D call TRBD1 (7 bases). CDR1 is SGHAT, CDR2 FQNNGV, per germline. The CDR3 covers 14 residues. V dropped 4 bases and J dropped 9 bases, with 19 bases sitting between them. The CDR3 spells CASSSGQPGVVQYF. The CDR3 DNA reads as TGTGCCAGCAGCTCGGGACAGCCGGGGGTAGTGCAGTACTTC.

V is TRBV5-1 and J is TRBJ2-7, with D possibly being TRBD2 (6 bases). Germline CDR1 and CDR2: SGHRS and YFSETQ. V lost 4 bases, J lost 3 bases, and 17 bases lay in between. The CDR3 loop spans 15 amino acids. CDR3 sequence (DNA): TGCGCCAGCAGCGACGGAGGGCAGGCCCTCTACGAGCAGTACTTC. It specifies CASSDGGQALYEQYF.

The J gene is TRBJ2-7, the V gene TRBV7-2; 8 bases agree with TRBD1. V lost 5 bases, J lost 0 bases, and 6 bases stayed unmatched. The CDR3 runs 15 residues. CDR1 SGHTA and CDR2 FQGNSA come from the germline V gene. In DNA, the CDR3 is TGTGCCAGCAGCCCACGACAGGGGACCTCCTACGAGCAGTACTTC. This encodes CASSPRQGTSYEQYF.

The chain carries TRBV19 and TRBJ2-3; D gene ambiguous. Germline assignment: CDR1 LNHDA and CDR2 SQIVND (reference sequence). Trimming cost V 1 base and J 0 bases, with 5 bases left between them. This CDR3 comprises 14 residues. The CDR3, as DNA: TGTGCCAGTAGTATAGGAGCTAGCACAGATACGCAGTATTTT. Protein sequence: CASSIGASTDTQYF.

This sequence joins TRBV27 and TRBJ2-7; 12 positions agree with TRBD1. CDR1 MNHEY and CDR2 SMNVEV come from the germline V gene (reference sequence). The J segment lost 2 bases and the V segment lost 5 bases, leaving 1 base of the junction unmatched. The CDR3 sequence is 14 residues long. The CDR3 is CASSRDRGPYEQYF. CDR3 sequence (DNA): TGTGCCAGCAGTCGGGACAGGGGGCCCTACGAGCAGTACTTC.

The chain combines TRBV7-9 with TRBJ1-3, with D possibly matching TRBD1 (6 bases). CDR1 and CDR2 (germline): SEHNR, FQNEAQ (reference sequence). V was clipped by 1 base and J by 4 bases, with 17 bases between them. The CDR3 covers 17 residues. In DNA form, the CDR3 reads TGTGCCAGCAGCTTAGAACGTTACAGGGAGAAAGGAAACACCATATATTTT. Translation gives CASSLERYREKGNTIYF.

The CDR3 DNA reads as TGTGCCAGCAGTCCCCATGGGCGGACAGGGGAAGCTTTCTTT. It translates to CASSPHGRTGEAFF. This sequence joins TRBV6-5 and TRBJ1-1; 8 bases are shared with TRBD1. Losses at the gene ends were 5 bases for V and 8 bases for J; bases not matched to a gene: 10. The CDR3 has 14 amino acids. Germline V gene lookup returns CDR1 MNHEY and CDR2 SVGAGI.

The chain joins TRBV30 to TRBJ1-1; D gene uncertain. This CDR3 is built from 14 residues. Trimming cost V 1 base and J 2 bases, with 11 bases left between them. CDR1 GTSNPN and CDR2 SVGIG come from the germline V gene (reference sequence). The CDR3 reads CAWSAFLANTEAFF. CDR3 nucleotide sequence: TGTGCCTGGAGTGCTTTCCTAGCCAACACTGAAGCTTTCTTT.

This clone has only a few counts. The chain joins TRBV29-1 to TRBJ1-3; weak D call: TRBD1 (5 bases). V lost 2 bases and J 8 bases, leaving 13 bases between the germline ends. This CDR3 spans 13 amino acids. The germline V gene has CDR1 SQVTM and CDR2 ANQGSEA. CDR3 DNA: TGCAGCGTTGAAAACAGGTTTGCGGACACCATATATTTT. It translates to CSVENRFADTIYF.

The genes are TRBV7-9 and TRBJ1-3, with D possibly matching TRBD1 (5 bases). Trimming took off 11 bases at V and 3 bases at J, with 14 bases between the two ends. The CDR3 sequence is 13 residues long. Germline V CDR1 and CDR2: SEHNR, FQNEAQ (reference sequence). The CDR3 region has the DNA TGTGCCTCTACCCAGGGTCTTGGAAACACCATATATTTT. The encoded protein is CASTQGLGNTIYF.

This chain uses TRBV29-1 with TRBJ1-1, with D unresolved. V was clipped by 6 bases and J by 1 base, with 9 bases between them. This CDR3 region has 12 residues. CDR1 is SQVTM, CDR2 ANQGSEA, per germline. In DNA, the CDR3 is TGCAGCGTCGACAAGTGGAACACTGAAGCTTTCTTT. As protein: CSVDKWNTEAFF.

V gene TRBV6-5 combines with J gene TRBJ1-2; D perhaps matches TRBD1 (6 bases). CDR1 is MNHEY, CDR2 SVGAGI, per germline. V lost 6 bases, J lost 4 bases, and 15 bases lay in between. This CDR3 is built from 14 residues. Here the CDR3 DNA reads TGTGCCAGCAGCTCTACAGGGAACTTCTATGGCTACACCTTC. It specifies CASSSTGNFYGYTF.

The rearrangement joins TRBV3-1 (or the pseudogene TRBV3-2) to TRBJ2-1; D gene uncertain. CDR3 size: 13 residues. The V end lost 3 bases, the J end lost 4 bases, and 7 bases lay between the germline ends. CDR1 is LGHDT and CDR2 is YNNKEL in the germline V gene (reference sequence). The CDR3 loop reads CASSHYEYNEQFF. In nucleotides, the CDR3 is TGTGCCAGCAGCCACTATGAATACAATGAGCAGTTCTTC.

This chain connects TRBV2 to TRBJ2-7; 7 nucleotides match TRBD1. Germline V gene lookup returns CDR1 SNHLY and CDR2 FYNNEI. The CDR3 contains 12 residues. The V gene end was trimmed by 2 bases and the J gene end by 8 bases; junction bases not matched to a gene: 3. This CDR3 is CASSEQGGQQYF. The CDR3 bases are TGTGCCAGCAGTGAACAAGGGGGCCAGCAGTACTTC.

The V call is TRBV4-3, the J call TRBJ1-1, with 10 positions matching TRBD1. The V gene's germline CDR1 is LGHNA and CDR2 YSLEER. The CDR3 length is 19 residues. V was clipped by 1 base and J by 1 base; unmatched bases: 12. As DNA, the CDR3 is TGCGCCAGCAGCCAAGGGGGGGACAGGGGAAGAAATTGGAACACTGAAGCTTTCTTT. Protein product: CASSQGGDRGRNWNTEAFF.

V usage is TRBV27 and J usage is TRBJ1-3; D might be TRBD1 (6 bases). The V gene's germline CDR1 is MNHEY and CDR2 SMNVEV (reference sequence). This CDR3 has 18 amino acids. Trimming removed 5 bases at V and 4 bases at J, with 24 bases between. In DNA form, the CDR3 reads TGTGCCAGCAGTCCTGCCCGGGACACCTCACAGAGGGGAAACACCATATATTTT. Its protein product is CASSPARDTSQRGNTIYF.

The chain recombines TRBV12-5 with TRBJ1-5, with unresolved D. Trimming removed 1 base from V and 6 bases from J, with 4 bases in between. The CDR3 is 12 amino acids. In germline, CDR1 is LGHNT, CDR2 FRNRAP. Here the CDR3 reads CASGLDIQPQHF. The CDR3 DNA follows: TGTGCTAGTGGTTTGGATATTCAGCCCCAGCATTTT. The full variable domain, rest sourced from reference TRBV12-5 and TRBJ1-5, is DARVTQTPRHKVTEMGQEVTMRCQPILGHNTVFWYRQTMMQGLELLAYFRNRAPLDDSGMPKDRFSAEMPDATLATLKIQPSEPRDSAVYFCASGLDIQPQHFGDGTRLSIL.

The chain has TRBV5-1 and TRBJ2-2, with 7 nucleotides matching TRBD2. Germline CDR1 reads SGHRS; CDR2 reads YFSETQ. Germline trimming cut 4 bases from V and 3 bases from J; bases unmatched to any gene: 9. The CDR3 length is 16 residues. In nucleotides, the CDR3 is TGCGCCAGCAGCAGTCGACGGGAGGTGGACACCGGGGAGCTGTTTTTT. This codes for CASSSRREVDTGELFF.

V and J are TRBV6-5 and TRBJ1-1; D is undetermined. Germline V CDR1 and CDR2: MNHEY, SVGAGI. The CDR3 spans 14 residues. V lost 7 bases and J 1 base, leaving 13 bases between the germline ends. The CDR3 coding sequence is TGTGCCAGCACCCTACTGGAGCGGAACACTGAAGCTTTCTTT. Protein product: CASTLLERNTEAFF.

V usage is TRBV5-4 and J usage is TRBJ2-1; D might be TRBD2 (6 bases). The ends were cut back, 6 bases at V and 7 bases at J, with 14 bases in the middle. The CDR3 has 13 amino acids. Germline V CDR1 and CDR2: SGHNT, YYREEE (reference sequence). Here the CDR3 reads CASTLGTANEQFF. The DNA of the CDR3 is TGTGCCAGCACCCTCGGGACTGCTAATGAGCAGTTCTTC. Filled out from reference TRBV5-4 and TRBJ2-1, the complete variable domain reads ETGVTQSPTHLIKTRGQQVTLRCSSQSGHNTVSWYQQALGQGPQFIFQYYREEENGRGNFPPRFSGLQFPNYSSELNVNALELDDSALYLCASTLGTANEQFFGPGTRLTVL.

The chain recombines TRBV19 with TRBJ2-2; 9 bases are shared with TRBD2. The CDR3 extends over 16 amino acids. Trimming removed 5 bases from V and 4 bases from J; junction bases left unmatched: 8. In germline, CDR1 is LNHDA, CDR2 SQIVND (reference sequence). The CDR3 sequence: CASSPSGRPATGELFF. For the CDR3, the DNA is TGTGCCAGTAGTCCCAGCGGGAGGCCAGCCACCGGGGAGCTGTTTTTT.

This clone appeared a few times. This sequence joins TRBV6-2 or TRBV6-3 and TRBJ2-7, with 8 bases fitting TRBD2. V dropped 6 bases and J dropped 3; count of bases not matched to a gene: 16. CDR3 length: 17 amino acids. Germline V lookup: CDR1 MNHEY, CDR2 SVGEGT. The CDR3 is CASRPHGSGIQRYEQYF. The CDR3 DNA follows: TGTGCCAGCAGGCCTCACGGTAGCGGGATACAACGCTACGAGCAGTACTTC.

This clone has a handful of counts. J is TRBJ2-7 and V is TRBV3-1 (or the pseudogene TRBV3-2); tentative D call: TRBD1 (6 bases). V gave up 6 bases and J gave up 6 bases, with 9 bases separating them. In germline, CDR1 is LGHDT, CDR2 YNNKEL (reference sequence). This CDR3 has 11 amino acids. The CDR3 loop reads CASRQQGEQYF. CDR3 in DNA: TGTGCCAGCAGGCAACAGGGCGAGCAGTACTTC.